This entry concerns a single T cell receptor (beta chain). Germline CDR1 is SGHTA and CDR2 is FQGNSA. V lost 5 bases to trimming and J lost 0 bases, with 10 bases between them. This CDR3 contains 14 residues. The PCR used 60 Vbeta and 13 Jbeta primers. Method: immunoSEQ multiplex PCR; TCRdb's copy keeps in-frame clones and lacks some. The sample has approximately 160,000 clones, 75% to 85% seen once. The data were obtained in a study of cytomegalovirus exposure and HLA in healthy donors. Specimen: PBMCs. The J gene is TRBJ2-5, the V gene TRBV7-2, with D tentatively TRBD1 (6 bases). The receptor was isolated from a man aged 30 to 45 in good health and CMV-seropositive. CDR3 nucleotides: TGTGCCAGCAGCCTGGCAGGGGACCAAGAGACCCAGTACTTC. Translating gives CASSLAGDQETQYF.